This section outlines one T cell receptor beta chain sequence together with its context. Its target is not known. V lost 6 bases and J lost 2; bases outside the gene matches: 6. The germline V gene has CDR1 MNHEY and CDR2 SMNVEV (reference sequence). This CDR3 spans 15 amino acids. Random hexamers were used to reverse transcribe 0.5 to 1 ug of RNA. One entry per CDR3 protein, called by TCRdb with MiXCR from the immunoSEQ multiplex PCR reads. The sample gives under 200,000 distinct CDR3 sequences, over 75% of which show up once; roughly 0.087% is in the top ten. The record originates from a study of CD8 T cells in Susac syndrome. Study-wide results and caveats: Clonal expansion did not appear in Susac syndrome CD4+ T cell repertoires.

Sequenced: CD4+ T cells from PBMCs. V and J are TRBV27 and TRBJ1-5; 8 nucleotides align to TRBD1. The receptor comes from a human donor with Susac syndrome. CDR3 DNA: TGTGCCAGCAGATCGACAGGGGCGGGCAATCAGCCCCAGCATTTT. Amino acid sequence: CASRSTGAGNQPQHF.